This T cell receptor beta chain was captured by sequencing in a study of T cell responses to AZD1222 COVID-19 vaccine. The sample holds one count of this clone. Germline CDR1 and CDR2: SEHNR and FQNEAQ (reference sequence). The V end lost 5 bases, the J end lost 7 bases, and 12 bases lay between the germline ends. This CDR3 has 14 amino acids. Clones were read by immunoSEQ multiplex PCR, and TCRdb kept only the in-frame ones, dropping some. The table has roughly 120,000 clones, approximately 90% seen once; the top ten hold about 4.9%. The sample here was peripheral blood, taken on day 0 of AZD1222 vaccination. This chain connects TRBV7-9 to TRBJ1-6, with no clear D. The sequence derives from an adult in good health. The CDR3 reads CASSPGFGNSPLHF. The CDR3 nucleotides are TGTGCCAGCAGCCCAGGTTTTGGGAATTCACCCCTCCACTTT.